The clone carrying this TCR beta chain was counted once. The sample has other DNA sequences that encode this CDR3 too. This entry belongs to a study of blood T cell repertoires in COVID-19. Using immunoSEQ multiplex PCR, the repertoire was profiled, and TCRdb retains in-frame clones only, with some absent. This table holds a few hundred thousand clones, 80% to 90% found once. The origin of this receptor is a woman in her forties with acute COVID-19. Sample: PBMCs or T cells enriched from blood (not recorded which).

The DNA for the CDR3 is TGTGCCAGCTCACCGAGTGGAGGAGGAAACACCATATATTTT. Translated: CASSPSGGGNTIYF. This sequence joins TRBV18 and TRBJ1-3; no firm D call. CDR3 length: 14 residues. Germline CDR1 is KGHSH and CDR2 is LQKENI. The V end lost 3 bases, the J end lost 4 bases, and 10 bases lay between the germline ends.